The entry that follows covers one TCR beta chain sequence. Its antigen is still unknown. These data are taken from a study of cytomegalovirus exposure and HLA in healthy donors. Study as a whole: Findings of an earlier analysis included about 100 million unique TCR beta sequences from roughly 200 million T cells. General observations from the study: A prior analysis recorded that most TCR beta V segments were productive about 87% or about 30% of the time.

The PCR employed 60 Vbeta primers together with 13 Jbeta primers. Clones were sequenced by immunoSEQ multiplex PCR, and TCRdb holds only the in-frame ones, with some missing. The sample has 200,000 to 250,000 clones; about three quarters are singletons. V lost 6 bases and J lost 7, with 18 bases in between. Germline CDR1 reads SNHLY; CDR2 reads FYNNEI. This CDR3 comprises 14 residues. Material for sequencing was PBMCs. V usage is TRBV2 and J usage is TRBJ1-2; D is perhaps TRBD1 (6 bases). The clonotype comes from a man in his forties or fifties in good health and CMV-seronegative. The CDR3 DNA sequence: TGTGCCAGCAGCATTCAACAGGGTCCGGCTGGCTACACCTTC. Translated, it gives CASSIQQGPAGYTF.